The sequence of this T cell receptor beta chain was determined in a study of blood T cell repertoires in COVID-19. Study-wide background: There were acute and convalescent COVID-19 samples, and they came from the United States, Italy and Spain. PBMCs, B-cell-depleted T cells, or T cells were the source of the cDNA or gDNA that made up the material.

This CDR3 spans 16 amino acids. V lost 0 bases and J 4 bases, leaving 13 bases between the germline ends. Germline-derived CDR1 and CDR2 are GTSNPN and SVGIG (reference sequence). Cohort allocation depended upon clinical history that participants reported. The assay was immunoSEQ multiplex PCR, and TCRdb's table has in-frame clones only and misses some. The top ten hold 7% to 8% of the sample, which has more than 150,000 clones, roughly 87% seen once. The material sequenced was PBMCs or T cells enriched from blood (not recorded which). The sequence came from a woman aged 45-65 years who had recovered from COVID-19. The J gene is TRBJ2-6, the V gene TRBV30, with TRBD1 as a possible D gene (5 bases). CDR3 DNA sequence: TGTGCCTGGAGTGTTTCTTCAGGGCGCGGGGCCAACGTCCTGACTTTC. The encoded protein is CAWSVSSGRGANVLTF.